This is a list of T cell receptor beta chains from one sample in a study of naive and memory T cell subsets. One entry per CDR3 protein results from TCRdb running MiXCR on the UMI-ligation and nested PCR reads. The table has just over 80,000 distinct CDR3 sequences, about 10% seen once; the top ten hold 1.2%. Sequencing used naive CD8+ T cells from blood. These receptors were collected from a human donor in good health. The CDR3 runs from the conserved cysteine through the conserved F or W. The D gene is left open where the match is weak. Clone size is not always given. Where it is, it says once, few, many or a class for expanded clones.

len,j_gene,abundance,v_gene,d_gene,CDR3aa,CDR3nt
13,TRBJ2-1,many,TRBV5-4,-,CASSLTGYNEQFF,TGTGCCAGCAGCTTGACGGGCTACAATGAGCAGTTCTTC
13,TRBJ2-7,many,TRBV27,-,CASSIGPSYEQYF,TGTGCCAGCAGTATAGGCCCATCCTACGAGCAGTACTTC
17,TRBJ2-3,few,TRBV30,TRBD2,CAWSVHGLAALTDTQYF,TGTGCCTGGAGTGTACATGGCCTAGCGGCCCTCACAGATACGCAGTATTTT
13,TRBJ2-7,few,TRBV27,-,CASSLGNYYEQYF,TGTGCCAGCAGTTTAGGGAACTACTACGAGCAGTACTTC
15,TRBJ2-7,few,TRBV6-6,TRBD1,CASTYSDRGRYEQYF,TGTGCCAGCACCTACTCGGACAGGGGACGCTACGAGCAGTACTTC
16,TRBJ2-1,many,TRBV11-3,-,CASSHRGGPTYNEQFF,TGTGCCAGCAGCCACCGGGGCGGGCCTACCTACAATGAGCAGTTCTTC
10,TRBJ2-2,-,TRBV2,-,CASRVGELFF,TGTGCCAGCAGGGTCGGGGAGCTGTTTTTT
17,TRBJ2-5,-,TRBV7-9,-,CASSFLVGERRQETQYF,TGTGCCAGCAGCTTTCTAGTCGGCGAGCGCCGTCAAGAGACCCAGTACTTC
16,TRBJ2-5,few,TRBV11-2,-,CASSLGLRTQQETQYF,TGTGCCAGCAGCTTAGGGTTAAGGACACAGCAAGAGACCCAGTACTTC
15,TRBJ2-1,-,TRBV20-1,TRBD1,CSASPPGQAYNEQFF,TGCAGTGCTAGCCCACCGGGACAGGCCTACAATGAGCAGTTCTTC